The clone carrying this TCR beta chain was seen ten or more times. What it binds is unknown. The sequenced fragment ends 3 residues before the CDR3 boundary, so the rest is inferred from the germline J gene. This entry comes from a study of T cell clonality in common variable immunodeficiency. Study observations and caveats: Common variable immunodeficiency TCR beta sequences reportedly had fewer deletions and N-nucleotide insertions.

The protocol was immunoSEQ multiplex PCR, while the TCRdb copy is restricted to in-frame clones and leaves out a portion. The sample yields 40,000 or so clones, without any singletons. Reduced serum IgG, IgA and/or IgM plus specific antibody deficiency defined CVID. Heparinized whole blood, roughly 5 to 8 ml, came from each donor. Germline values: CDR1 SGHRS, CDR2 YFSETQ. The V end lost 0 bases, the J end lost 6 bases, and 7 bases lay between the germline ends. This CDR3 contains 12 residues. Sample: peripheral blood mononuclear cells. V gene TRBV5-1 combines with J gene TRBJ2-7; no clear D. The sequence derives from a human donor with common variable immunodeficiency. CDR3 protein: CASSLEHVEQYF. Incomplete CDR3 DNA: TGCGCCAGCAGCTTGGAACACGTCGAG.